The 25 T cell receptor beta chains listed next were all sequenced from one sample in a study of cytomegalovirus exposure and HLA in healthy donors. PCR amplification relied on 60 Vbeta primers (plus 13 Jbeta primers). The data were produced by immunoSEQ multiplex PCR, yet TCRdb's version contains in-frame clones alone and is incomplete. The table has 150,000 to 200,000 clones, roughly 90% seen once. The sequencing sample was made of PBMCs. The receptors derive from a boy aged 2-15 years in good health and CMV-seronegative.

The V gene is TRBV18, the J gene TRBJ2-5; 10 bases map to TRBD1. The J call is doubtful: the DNA matches TRBJ2-7 better. This CDR3 has 14 residues. The germline V gene encodes CDR1 KGHSH and CDR2 LQKENI. As DNA, the CDR3 is TGTGCCAGCTCACCGGACAGGGGGTTCGACGAGCAGTACTTC. Protein: CASSPDRGFDEQYF.

This rearrangement joins TRBV29-1 to TRBJ2-7, with D possibly being TRBD1 (5 bases). The germline CDR1 and CDR2 sequences are SQVTM and ANQGSEA. Trimming removed 4 bases at V and 5 bases at J, with 9 bases between. The CDR3 sequence is 11 residues long. CDR3 sequence: CSVVLGDEQYF. Here the CDR3 DNA reads TGCAGCGTTGTGTTAGGGGACGAGCAGTACTTC.

This chain joins TRBV7-9 and TRBJ2-7; TRBD2 might be the D (5 bases). This CDR3 has 11 amino acids. V was shortened by 8 bases and J by 6 bases, with 11 bases between the two germline ends. CDR1 is SEHNR, CDR2 FQNEAQ, per germline (reference sequence). The DNA of the CDR3 is TGTGCCAGCTTAAGCGGAGGCGAGCAGTACTTC. Its protein is CASLSGGEQYF.

The chain employs TRBV28 and TRBJ1-5; no reliable D call. The germline V gene has CDR1 MDHEN and CDR2 SYDVKM. The CDR3 spans 16 residues. Trimming stripped 3 bases from V and 2 bases from J, with 14 bases between. CDR3 sequence: CASSFSLGGGNQPQHF. The CDR3 DNA sequence: TGTGCCAGCAGTTTCTCCCTGGGAGGCGGCAATCAGCCCCAGCATTTT.

The V gene is TRBV10-3, the J gene TRBJ2-7; 11 nucleotides line up with TRBD1. Per the germline V gene, CDR1 is ENHRY and CDR2 is SYGVKD. J lost 4 bases, V lost 10 bases, and 12 bases had no gene match. This CDR3 region has 15 residues. CDR3 sequence: CATQVGTGGRYEQYF. In nucleotides, the CDR3 is TGTGCCACACAGGTAGGGACAGGGGGAAGATACGAGCAGTACTTC.

The chain couples TRBV7-9 to TRBJ2-1; possible D gene TRBD2, 8 bases. Trimming shortened V by 5 bases and J by 0 bases, and 17 bases separated the two germline ends. The germline V gene has CDR1 SEHNR and CDR2 FQNEAQ (reference sequence). The CDR3 extends over 17 amino acids. CDR3 in DNA: TGTGCCAGCAGCCCAGGGGGGCTAGCGGGCTCCTACAATGAGCAGTTCTTC. Translated: CASSPGGLAGSYNEQFF.

This chain uses TRBV19 with TRBJ1-5, with 8 bases aligning to TRBD1. The CDR3 loop spans 16 amino acids. The V gene end was trimmed by 6 bases and the J gene end by 0 bases; junction bases not matched to a gene: 7. From germline, CDR1 is LNHDA and CDR2 SQIVND (reference sequence). The CDR3 protein is CASSPGQGRSNQPQHF. DNA for the CDR3: TGTGCCAGTAGCCCTGGACAGGGACGTAGCAATCAGCCCCAGCATTTT.

The rearrangement links TRBV9 to TRBJ2-7; D might be TRBD1 (6 bases). Trimming stripped 0 bases from V and 3 bases from J, with 10 bases between. CDR3 length equals 14 residues. Germline V gene sequence: CDR1 SGDLS, CDR2 YYNGEE. The CDR3 protein is CASSVAQGDYEQYF. The CDR3 coding sequence is TGTGCCAGCAGCGTAGCACAGGGTGACTACGAGCAGTACTTC.

The chain links TRBV19 to TRBJ1-2; TRBD1 is a possible D gene (6 bases). The CDR3 is made up of 12 amino acids. Germline loops: CDR1 LNHDA, CDR2 SQIVND (reference sequence). V lost 9 bases and J lost 3, with 11 bases in between. The CDR3 loop reads CASQDSYYGYTF. CDR3 coding DNA: TGTGCCAGCCAGGACAGTTACTATGGCTACACCTTC.

The rearrangement links TRBV5-4 to TRBJ2-2; the D gene is possibly TRBD2 (6 bases). This CDR3 has 15 amino acids. Trimming cost V 0 bases and J 3 bases, with 9 bases left between them. CDR1 and CDR2 (germline): SGHNT, YYREEE (reference sequence). The CDR3 region has the DNA TGTGCCAGCAGCTTGGAGGAGGGAGACACCGGGGAGCTGTTTTTT. This codes for CASSLEEGDTGELFF.

This chain joins TRBV5-5 and TRBJ2-2; 7 bases fit TRBD1. J was trimmed by 5 bases and V by 2 bases; bases with no gene match: 6. The CDR3 is 15 amino acids. Germline CDR1 SGHKS, CDR2 YYEKEE (reference sequence). As DNA, the CDR3 is TGTGCCAGCAGCTTCGAGACAGGGTCTACCGGGGAGCTGTTTTTT. This encodes CASSFETGSTGELFF.

The rearrangement uses TRBV6-1 and TRBJ2-1; TRBD2 matches at 7 bases. V shed 2 bases and J 4 bases; nucleotides not matched to a gene: 5. Germline V lookup: CDR1 MNHNS, CDR2 SASEGT. The CDR3 spans 15 residues. Here the CDR3 reads CASSETSGAYNEQFF. In nucleotides, the CDR3 is TGTGCCAGCAGTGAAACGAGCGGGGCGTACAATGAGCAGTTCTTC.

The chain couples TRBV6-6 to TRBJ2-6, with D maybe TRBD2 (6 bases). Trimming took off 0 bases at V and 2 bases at J, with 8 bases between the two ends. CDR1 is MNHNY, CDR2 SVGAGI, per germline (reference sequence). CDR3 size: 16 residues. The CDR3 coding sequence is TGTGCCAGCAGTTACTCTCGGGAGCCTGGGGCCAACGTCCTGACTTTC. The encoded protein is CASSYSREPGANVLTF.

The chain couples TRBV5-4 to TRBJ2-5, with D hard to call. Trimming took off 5 bases at V and 5 bases at J, with 13 bases between the two ends. Per the germline V gene, CDR1 is SGHNT and CDR2 is YYREEE (reference sequence). The CDR3 loop spans 13 amino acids. The CDR3, as DNA: TGTGCCAGCAGTGGGTCCCTGGAGGAGACCCAGTACTTC. Translating gives CASSGSLEETQYF.

The V gene is TRBV10-2, the J gene TRBJ1-1; D gene ambiguous. Trimming removed 6 bases from V and 6 bases from J, with 14 bases in between. Germline CDR1 and CDR2: WSHSY and SAAADI. This CDR3 region has 13 residues. The CDR3 DNA reads TGCGCCAGCAGCTTGCGTGGTGAAGCTGAAGCTTTCTTT. Translating gives CASSLRGEAEAFF.

The rearrangement joins TRBV6-1 to TRBJ1-1; weak D call: TRBD1 (5 bases). There are 13 residues in the CDR3. Germline assignment: CDR1 MNHNS and CDR2 SASEGT. Trimming cost V 2 bases and J 4 bases, with 8 bases left between them. CDR3 nucleotide sequence: TGTGCCAGCAGTGAATTAAGGGGCACTGAAGCTTTCTTT. This gives the protein CASSELRGTEAFF.

The chain recombines TRBV7-3 with TRBJ1-2, with 8 bases matching TRBD1. The CDR3 extends over 14 amino acids. From germline, CDR1 is SGHTA and CDR2 FQGTGA. The V and J ends lost 6 bases and 2 bases, in that order; junction bases with no gene match: 5. CDR3 in DNA: TGTGCCAGCAGTCCAGGGGGCGCAAACTATGGCTACACCTTC. Amino acids: CASSPGGANYGYTF.

The V gene is TRBV5-1, the J gene TRBJ2-1; 7 nucleotides align to TRBD1. CDR1 is SGHRS, CDR2 YFSETQ, per germline. This CDR3 comprises 15 residues. Losses at the gene ends were 0 bases for V and 7 bases for J; bases not matched to a gene: 7. CDR3 sequence reads: CASSLARGQGNEQFF. The DNA of the CDR3 is TGCGCCAGCAGCTTGGCAAGGGGGCAAGGGAATGAGCAGTTCTTC.

This clone was seen just once. The J gene is TRBJ2-3, the V gene TRBV6-1; D perhaps matches TRBD2 (5 bases). CDR1 MNHNS and CDR2 SASEGT come from the germline V gene. The CDR3 spans 15 residues. V was pared by 2 bases and J by 3 bases, with 12 bases between. The CDR3 DNA sequence: TGTGCCAGCAGTGAACGGGGATCGGAGACAGATACGCAGTATTTT. Residues: CASSERGSETDTQYF.

The J gene is TRBJ1-1, the V gene TRBV5-1; D gene ambiguous. V was pared by 4 bases and J by 5 bases, with 18 bases between. Germline CDR1 and CDR2: SGHRS and YFSETQ. This CDR3 region has 15 residues. CDR3 residues: CASSPFDLTGTEAFF. The DNA for the CDR3 is TGCGCCAGCAGCCCCTTCGACTTAACTGGGACTGAAGCTTTCTTT.

The CDR3 sequence is CASRWDSINSPLHF. The CDR3 DNA reads as TGTGCCAGCAGATGGGACAGCATTAATTCACCCCTCCACTTT. The V gene is TRBV6-5, the J gene TRBJ1-6, with 7 bases lining up with TRBD1. Germline V gene lookup returns CDR1 MNHEY and CDR2 SVGAGI. The V segment lost 6 bases and the J segment 6 bases; nucleotides outside the gene matches: 5. The CDR3 has 14 amino acids.

This clone was detected only once. The J gene is TRBJ1-1, the V gene TRBV6-5; TRBD1 matches at 9 bases. V dropped 4 bases and J dropped 0; count of bases not matched to a gene: 6. The CDR3 has 16 residues. CDR1 and CDR2 from the germline V gene are MNHEY and SVGAGI. The CDR3 sequence is CASSFTGGFMNTEAFF. The CDR3 DNA reads as TGTGCCAGCAGTTTTACAGGGGGCTTCATGAACACTGAAGCTTTCTTT.

This clone was seen a few times. V and J are TRBV27 and TRBJ1-4, with D perhaps TRBD1 (5 bases). The germline V gene has CDR1 MNHEY and CDR2 SMNVEV (reference sequence). The CDR3 runs 14 residues. The V and J ends lost 5 bases and 7 bases respectively, with 14 bases between them. The CDR3 DNA reads TGTGCCAGCAGTAGGGGCGTATTGGGTGAAAAACTGTTTTTT. Translated, it gives CASSRGVLGEKLFF.

The rearrangement links TRBV28 to TRBJ2-7; D gene uncertain. The V and J ends lost 5 bases and 4 bases respectively, with 9 bases between them. Germline loops: CDR1 MDHEN, CDR2 SYDVKM. There are 12 residues in the CDR3. The CDR3 DNA reads as TGTGCCAGCAGTCCTCCCGGGTACGAGCAGTACTTC. This codes for CASSPPGYEQYF.

The chain couples TRBV30 to TRBJ2-7, with D perhaps matching TRBD2 (6 bases). The CDR3 has 14 residues. Deletions cut 5 bases from V and 0 bases from J, with 14 bases between. Germline V lookup: CDR1 GTSNPN, CDR2 SVGIG (reference sequence). CDR3: CAWSRRASSYEQYF. CDR3 in DNA: TGTGCCTGGTCGAGGAGGGCCAGCTCCTACGAGCAGTACTTC.